This T cell receptor (beta chain) came from a study of shared clonotypes between healthy human individuals. As originally analysed: There were no quality scores in the junction-only immunoSEQ sequences, so filtering differed. This table comes from immunoSEQ multiplex PCR, and its TCRdb copy is limited to in-frame clones, with some not included. V and J calls and clone size are given by that table; D and trimming were obtained from the DNA. Altogether some 2,100,000 clones are present, 93% being singletons, with the ten largest covering roughly 1.7%. The naive CD8 population came from CD45RO-negative cells selected for CCR7, without terminally differentiated effector memory CD45RA+ cells. Points from the study as a whole: For naive CD4 cells, around 5% of clonotypes were shared across a handful of donors. Estimated richness values were generally larger in naive subsets than in memory subsets.

V lost 3 bases and J lost 0; bases outside the gene matches: 5. The germline CDR1 and CDR2 sequences are SGHRS and YFSETQ. The CDR3 is made up of 16 amino acids. Remarks on this clone: The antigen is unknown.

The specimen was naive CD8+ T cells from PBMCs. This clonotype was obtained from a man younger than 35 in good health. Some clones in this sample may be carry-over from other donors' samples. The V gene is TRBV5-1, the J gene TRBJ1-1, with 10 bases that match TRBD1. The CDR3 region is CASSWGQGLLNTEAFF. The DNA for the CDR3 is TGCGCCAGCAGCTGGGGACAGGGGTTATTGAACACTGAAGCTTTCTTT.